This passage covers 20 T cell receptor beta chains from one sample sequenced in a study of blood T cell repertoires in COVID-19. Method: immunoSEQ multiplex PCR; TCRdb's copy keeps in-frame clones and lacks some. The sample comprises approximately 300,000 clones, 92% of which are singletons, and about 18% rests with the top ten. Sequenced input: PBMCs or T cells enriched from blood (not recorded which). These receptors were taken from a woman in her twenties or thirties who had recovered from COVID-19.

J is TRBJ2-7 and V is TRBV6-2 or TRBV6-3, with 9 bases lining up with TRBD2. Trimming removed 0 bases from V and 5 bases from J; junction bases left unmatched: 5. Germline lookup yields CDR1 MNHEY and CDR2 SVGEGT. The CDR3 loop spans 15 amino acids. The CDR3 loop reads CASSYSGLARDEQYF. The CDR3 DNA is TGTGCCAGCAGTTACTCTGGACTAGCGAGAGACGAGCAGTACTTC.

The chain combines TRBV10-3 with TRBJ2-1; 7 nucleotides align to TRBD2. Germline lookup yields CDR1 ENHRY and CDR2 SYGVKD. This CDR3 is built from 13 residues. J lost 8 bases, V lost 6 bases, and 7 bases had no gene match. The CDR3 region is CAIRASGVDEQFF. CDR3 in DNA: TGTGCCATCAGGGCTAGCGGAGTCGATGAGCAGTTCTTC.

The chain employs TRBV19 and TRBJ1-5, with 7 bases matching TRBD1. Unmatched junction bases numbered 9, after V lost 3 bases and J lost 7 bases. From germline, CDR1 is LNHDA and CDR2 SQIVND (reference sequence). This CDR3 is 15 amino acids long. In nucleotides, the CDR3 is TGTGCCAGTAGTATCACCCAGGGGGGAGGCCAGCCCCAGCATTTT. This sequence encodes CASSITQGGGQPQHF.

CDR3 in amino acids: CASFGQGVREQYF. The CDR3 bases are TGCGCCAGCTTTGGACAGGGGGTCCGCGAGCAGTACTTC. The chain couples TRBV10-2 to TRBJ2-7, with 10 bases fitting TRBD1. This CDR3 spans 13 amino acids. The germline gives CDR1 WSHSY, CDR2 SAAADI. J gave up 6 bases and V 8 bases, and 7 bases lay outside the gene matches.

V is TRBV19 and J is TRBJ2-2, with a possible D match to TRBD1 (6 bases). The CDR3 has 16 amino acids. The V end was cut by 2 bases, the J end by 2 bases, with 12 bases between. Germline V gene sequence: CDR1 LNHDA, CDR2 SQIVND (reference sequence). The CDR3 DNA is TGTGCCAGTAGTATAAGGGCCAGGGGTAACACCGGGGAGCTGTTTTTT. Protein: CASSIRARGNTGELFF.

The rearrangement joins TRBV19 to TRBJ2-7; possible D gene TRBD2, 6 bases. CDR3 length: 16 amino acids. From germline, CDR1 is LNHDA and CDR2 SQIVND (reference sequence). V shed 6 bases and J shed 1 base, with 19 bases lying between them. The CDR3 DNA reads as TGTGCCAGTAGCATCGGCGGGGCTAGCCCGTCCTACGAGCAGTACTTC. Residues: CASSIGGASPSYEQYF.

This chain joins TRBV18 and TRBJ2-5, with TRBD2 matching 15 bases. The CDR3 length is 19 residues. The V gene's germline CDR1 is KGHSH and CDR2 LQKENI. Trimming took 4 bases from V and 2 from J; bases not matched to a gene: 11. CDR3 region: CASSRRTSGGVSSQETQYF. Here the CDR3 DNA reads TGTGCCAGCTCACGACGGACTAGCGGGGGGGTATCCTCACAAGAGACCCAGTACTTC.

The CDR3 coding sequence is TGTGCCAGCAGCGGGAGTCCAGGGTCCTCTGGAAACACCATATATTTT. It translates to CASSGSPGSSGNTIYF. This chain connects TRBV9 to TRBJ1-3; possible D gene TRBD1, 5 bases. Germline assignment: CDR1 SGDLS and CDR2 YYNGEE. The CDR3 runs 16 residues. The V end was cut by 3 bases, the J end by 0 bases, with 13 bases between.

V is TRBV7-9 and J is TRBJ2-3; 16 nucleotides agree with TRBD2. V shed 5 bases, J shed 4 bases, and the junction held 6 bases outside the gene matches. CDR3 length equals 17 residues. CDR1 and CDR2 from the germline V gene are SEHNR and FQNEAQ (reference sequence). The CDR3 nucleotides read TGTGCCAGCAGCGGGACTAGCGGGGGGGCGAGGTCAGATACGCAGTATTTT. It encodes CASSGTSGGARSDTQYF.

The rearrangement links TRBV4-2 to TRBJ2-6; TRBD1 agrees at 9 bases. Germline V gene data show CDR1 as LGHNA and CDR2 as YNFKEQ. The V segment lost 4 bases and the J segment 0 bases; nucleotides outside the gene matches: 7. CDR3 length: 18 residues. Written as DNA, the CDR3 is TGTGCCAGCAGCCCACAGGGGGCCTCTGACTCTGGGGCCAACGTCCTGACTTTC. It encodes CASSPQGASDSGANVLTF.

This chain links TRBV4-2 with TRBJ2-5; D is uncertain. The germline V gene has CDR1 LGHNA and CDR2 YNFKEQ. V shed 0 bases and J shed 2 bases, with 13 bases lying between them. The CDR3 length is 16 residues. This CDR3 is CASSQDGPLIQETQYF. CDR3 bases: TGTGCCAGCAGCCAAGATGGGCCGTTAATTCAAGAGACCCAGTACTTC.

The chain combines TRBV19 with TRBJ2-5; 9 bases map to TRBD2. Germline V gives CDR1 LNHDA, CDR2 SQIVND (reference sequence). The length of the CDR3 is 17 residues. V lost 4 bases and J lost 5; bases outside the gene matches: 14. CDR3 nucleotide sequence: TGTGCCAGTAGTAGCCCTGCCCGGGGCGGGAGGGGCGAGACCCAGTACTTC. Its translation is CASSSPARGGRGETQYF.

The J gene is TRBJ1-5, the V gene TRBV19; D is ambiguous. V shed 4 bases and J shed 0 bases, with 7 bases lying between them. The V gene's germline CDR1 is LNHDA and CDR2 SQIVND (reference sequence). This CDR3 is built from 14 residues. CDR3 amino acids: CASSRPISNQPQHF. In DNA form, the CDR3 reads TGTGCCAGTAGTAGGCCGATTAGCAATCAGCCCCAGCATTTT.

The rearrangement links TRBV27 to TRBJ2-7; 8 nucleotides match TRBD2. This CDR3 is 16 amino acids long. The ends lost 3 bases at V and 5 bases at J; junction bases unmatched: 12. The germline gives CDR1 MNHEY, CDR2 SMNVEV (reference sequence). The CDR3 DNA sequence: TGTGCCAGCAGTTTTAACATCGGGGGGGCGCATGACGAGCAGTACTTC. Protein sequence: CASSFNIGGAHDEQYF.

V gene TRBV18 combines with J gene TRBJ2-7; D may be TRBD1 (7 bases). The ends were cut back, 4 bases at V and 3 bases at J, with 10 bases in the middle. The V gene's germline CDR1 is KGHSH and CDR2 LQKENI. CDR3 size: 13 residues. DNA of the CDR3: TGTGCCAGCTCACGCGGGACAGACTACGAGCAGTACTTC. As protein: CASSRGTDYEQYF.

The CDR3 spells CASSPLAGGLHEQYF. As DNA, the CDR3 is TGTGCCAGCAGCCCGCTAGCGGGAGGGCTCCACGAGCAGTACTTC. The V and J genes are TRBV6-2 or TRBV6-3 and TRBJ2-7; TRBD2 matches at 12 bases. Germline CDR1 MNHEY, CDR2 SVGEGT. This CDR3 is built from 15 residues. The V and J ends lost 6 bases and 5 bases, in that order; junction bases with no gene match: 8.

The genes are TRBV7-2 and TRBJ1-1, with 10 bases fitting TRBD1. Germline loops: CDR1 SGHTA, CDR2 FQGNSA. The CDR3 is 17 amino acids. The J segment lost 2 bases and the V segment lost 3 bases, leaving 9 bases of the junction unmatched. The CDR3 coding sequence is TGTGCCAGCAGCTTGAGACAGGGGGCAAAGATCAACACTGAAGCTTTCTTT. Translation gives CASSLRQGAKINTEAFF.

J is TRBJ1-4 and V is TRBV28, with TRBD1 matching over 8 bases. Losses at the gene ends were 1 base for V and 2 bases for J; bases not matched to a gene: 18. The CDR3 spans 21 residues. The germline gives CDR1 MDHEN, CDR2 SYDVKM. The CDR3 coding sequence is TGTGCCAGCAGTTTATTGCGGTTGAGGGCGGACAGGGAAGATACTAATGAAAAACTGTTTTTT. It yields the protein CASSLLRLRADREDTNEKLFF.

The count of this clone is one. The chain recombines TRBV27 with TRBJ1-6; tentatively, D is TRBD1 (6 bases). This CDR3 contains 16 residues. V lost 0 bases to trimming and J lost 9 bases, with 15 bases between them. Germline-derived CDR1 and CDR2 are MNHEY and SMNVEV (reference sequence). The CDR3 loop reads CASSLSPQGRTSPLHF. Here the CDR3 DNA reads TGTGCCAGCAGTTTATCCCCCCAGGGGAGAACTTCACCCCTCCACTTT.

This clone was detected only once. The gene calls are TRBV13 and TRBJ1-4, with 8 bases fitting TRBD1. The V gene end was trimmed by 6 bases and the J gene end by 2 bases; junction bases not matched to a gene: 5. Germline CDR1 reads PRHDT; CDR2 reads FYEKMQ (reference sequence). This CDR3 has 15 residues. The DNA for the CDR3 is TGTGCCAGCAGTCTCCAGGGGGCGACTAATGAAAAACTGTTTTTT. Protein sequence: CASSLQGATNEKLFF.